The next 9 T cell receptor beta chains were all read from a single sample in a study of beta chain features in type 1 diabetes. Reverse transcription of all isolated RNA meant that expressed TCRB transcripts were sequenced. The data were produced by immunoSEQ multiplex PCR, yet TCRdb's version contains in-frame clones alone and is incomplete. This sample has about 700,000 clones; around an eighth occur once, and the top ten carry 0.022%. Study outcomes and limitations: There was a moderate but significant shortening of TCRB CDR3s in all four CD4+ subsets of Type 1 diabetes patients.

Antigen specificity for these receptors is unknown. The sequenced sample consisted of naive CD4+ T cells from blood. These receptor sequences come from a man between 18 and 29 years old with type 1 diabetes.

In the case of this clone: One end of the junction varies from germline; a read error may be responsible. The chain recombines TRBV6-5 with TRBJ1-5, with D unclear. CDR3 length: 14 amino acids. CDR1 and CDR2 from the germline V gene are MNHEY and SVGAGI. The DNA for the CDR3 is TGTGCCAGCAGTCACTCGGACTCCGGTTACCCCCAGCATTTT. Amino acids: CASSHSDSGYPQHF.

The CDR3 nucleotides read TGTGCCAGCAGCGTAGCTACACAGAACGGTTCACCCCTCCACTTT. It encodes CASSVATQNGSPLHF. The chain carries TRBV9 and TRBJ1-6; the D is unclear. Trimming stripped 0 bases from V and 9 bases from J, with 13 bases between. The CDR3 sequence is 15 residues long. Per germline, CDR1 SGDLS and CDR2 YYNGEE.

This clone was counted at least ten times. CDR3 protein: CASNKWSYEQYF. The CDR3 bases are TGTGCCAGCAATAAATGGAGTTACGAGCAGTACTTC. The chain carries TRBV28 and TRBJ2-7; D is unclear. The CDR3 is 12 residues long. Germline V gene lookup returns CDR1 MDHEN and CDR2 SYDVKM. V lost 7 bases to trimming and J lost 4 bases, with 11 bases between them.

In its sample, this clone was seen a few times. The genes are TRBV10-1 and TRBJ2-1; 12 bases agree with TRBD2. The germline CDR1 and CDR2 sequences are WNHNN and SYGVQD (reference sequence). V shed 5 bases and J 10 bases; nucleotides not matched to a gene: 9. This CDR3 contains 15 residues. The CDR3 DNA is TGCGCCAGCAGTTGGACTAGCGGGGACTGGCGAGAGCAGTTCTTC. Its translation: CASSWTSGDWREQFF.

The table lists this clone with a few counts. The chain employs TRBV6-5 and TRBJ2-3; 8 bases match TRBD1. V lost 2 bases and J lost 8; bases outside the gene matches: 9. The germline V gene encodes CDR1 MNHEY and CDR2 SVGAGI. The CDR3 totals 15 residues. DNA for the CDR3: TGTGCCAGCAGTTACCAGGGGGCGAGGACGAGTACGCAGTATTTT. As protein: CASSYQGARTSTQYF.

The chain has TRBV19 and TRBJ1-1, with D maybe TRBD1 (5 bases). V lost 5 bases, J lost 1 base, and 17 bases lay in between. The CDR3 runs 16 residues. Germline loops: CDR1 LNHDA, CDR2 SQIVND (reference sequence). CDR3 in amino acids: CASSSQARGTNTEAFF. The CDR3 coding sequence is TGTGCCAGTAGTTCGCAAGCTCGAGGGACGAACACTGAAGCTTTCTTT.

This CDR3 is CASSLKGSENQPQHF. In nucleotides, the CDR3 is TGCGCCAGCAGCTTGAAGGGGTCAGAAAATCAGCCCCAGCATTTT. The chain links TRBV5-1 to TRBJ1-5, with a weak D call TRBD1 (5 bases). The germline gives CDR1 SGHRS, CDR2 YFSETQ. Trimming took off 1 base at V and 4 bases at J, with 12 bases between the two ends. This CDR3 region has 15 residues. Full variable domain (rest looked up from reference TRBV5-1 and TRBJ1-5): KAGVTQTPRYLIKTRGQQVTLSCSPISGHRSVSWYQQTPGQGLQFLFEYFSETQRNKGNFPGRFSGRQFSNSRSEMNVSTLELGDSALYLCASSLKGSENQPQHFGDGTRLSIL.

This clone was picked up a small number of times. The chain links TRBV7-8 to TRBJ1-3; D not resolved. The germline gives CDR1 SGHVS, CDR2 FQNEAQ. CDR3 length: 16 residues. V dropped 3 bases and J dropped 0 bases, with 12 bases sitting between them. The CDR3 sequence is CASSFGSAFSGNTIYF. The DNA of the CDR3 is TGTGCCAGCAGCTTCGGCAGTGCGTTCTCTGGAAACACCATATATTTT.

This clone was counted between two and nine times. The chain joins TRBV5-4 to TRBJ2-7, with TRBD1 matching 7 bases. From germline, CDR1 is SGHNT and CDR2 YYREEE (reference sequence). V shed 6 bases and J 2 bases; nucleotides not matched to a gene: 5. There are 13 residues in the CDR3. The CDR3 DNA follows: TGTGCCAGCACCGATGGGACAGCCTACGAGCAGTACTTC. Translating it yields CASTDGTAYEQYF.